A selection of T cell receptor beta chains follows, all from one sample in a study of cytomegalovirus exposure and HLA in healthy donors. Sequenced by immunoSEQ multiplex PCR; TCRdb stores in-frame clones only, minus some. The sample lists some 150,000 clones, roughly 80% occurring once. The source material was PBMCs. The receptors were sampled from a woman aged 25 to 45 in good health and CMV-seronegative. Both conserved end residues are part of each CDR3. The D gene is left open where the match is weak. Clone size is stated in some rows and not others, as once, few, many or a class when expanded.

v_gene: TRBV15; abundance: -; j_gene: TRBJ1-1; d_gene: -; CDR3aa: CATSRGDGGKAFF; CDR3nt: TGTGCCACCAGCAGGGGGGATGGGGGGAAAGCTTTCTTT
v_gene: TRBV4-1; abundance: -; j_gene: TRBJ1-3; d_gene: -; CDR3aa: CASSPGDRWSGNTIYF; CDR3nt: TGCGCCAGCAGCCCCGGAGACAGATGGTCCGGAAACACCATATATTTT
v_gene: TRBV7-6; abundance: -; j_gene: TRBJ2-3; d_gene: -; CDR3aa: CASSSTGDTQYF; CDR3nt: TGTGCCAGCAGCTCGACGGGGGATACGCAGTATTTT
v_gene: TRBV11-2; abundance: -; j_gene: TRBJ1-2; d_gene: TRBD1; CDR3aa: CASSFPRDRVDGYTF; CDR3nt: TGTGCCAGCAGCTTCCCCCGGGACAGGGTGGATGGCTACACCTTC
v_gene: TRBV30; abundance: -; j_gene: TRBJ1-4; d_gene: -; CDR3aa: CAWSLFEKLFF; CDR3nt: TGTGCCTGGAGTCTTTTCGAAAAACTGTTTTTT
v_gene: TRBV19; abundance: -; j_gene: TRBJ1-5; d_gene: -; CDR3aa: CASRTTGISNQPQHF; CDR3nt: TGTGCCAGTAGAACTACAGGGATAAGCAATCAGCCCCAGCATTTT
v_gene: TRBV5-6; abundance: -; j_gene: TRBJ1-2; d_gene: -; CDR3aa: CASSPTGTYGYTF; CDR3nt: TGTGCCAGCAGCCCGACAGGTACCTATGGCTACACCTTC
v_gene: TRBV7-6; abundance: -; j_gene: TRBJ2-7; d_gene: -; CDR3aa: CASSPGGHEQYF; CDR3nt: TGTGCCAGCAGCCCCGGGGGGCACGAGCAGTACTTC
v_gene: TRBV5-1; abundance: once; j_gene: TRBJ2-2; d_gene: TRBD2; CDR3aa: CASSLSTSGAGELFF; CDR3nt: TGCGCCAGCAGCTTGTCCACTAGCGGGGCCGGGGAGCTGTTTTTT
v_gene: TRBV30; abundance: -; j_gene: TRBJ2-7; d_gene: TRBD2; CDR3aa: CAWSALAGGQEQYF; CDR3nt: TGTGCCTGGAGTGCACTAGCGGGGGGGCAAGAGCAGTACTTC
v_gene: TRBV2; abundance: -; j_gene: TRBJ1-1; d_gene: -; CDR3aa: CASSEIPRENTEAFF; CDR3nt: TGTGCCAGCAGTGAGATACCCCGGGAGAACACTGAAGCTTTCTTT
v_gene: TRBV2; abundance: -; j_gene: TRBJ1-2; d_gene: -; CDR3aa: CASGPRLNYGYTF; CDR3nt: TGTGCCAGCGGCCCCAGGCTGAACTATGGCTACACCTTC
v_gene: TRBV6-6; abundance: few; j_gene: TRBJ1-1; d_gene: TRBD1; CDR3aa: CASSYDTWTGETEAFF; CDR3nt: TGTGCCAGCAGTTACGATACCTGGACAGGGGAAACTGAAGCTTTCTTT
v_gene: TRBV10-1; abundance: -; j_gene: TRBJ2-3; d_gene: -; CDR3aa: CASSLLATTDTQYF; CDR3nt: TGCGCCAGCAGTCTACTAGCTACTACAGATACGCAGTATTTT
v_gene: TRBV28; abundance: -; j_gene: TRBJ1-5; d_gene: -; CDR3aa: CASSLGGTGQPQHF; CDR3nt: TGTGCCAGCAGTTTGGGGGGTACGGGTCAGCCCCAGCATTTT
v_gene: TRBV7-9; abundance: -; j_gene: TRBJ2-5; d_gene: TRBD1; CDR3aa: CSSSLAWTGEETQYF; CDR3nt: TGTTCCAGCAGCTTGGCCTGGACAGGGGAAGAGACCCAGTACTTC
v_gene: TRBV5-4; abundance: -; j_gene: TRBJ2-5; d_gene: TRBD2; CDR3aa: CASSFQRGAPAETQYF; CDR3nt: TGTGCCAGCAGCTTCCAGCGGGGGGCCCCGGCGGAGACCCAGTACTTC
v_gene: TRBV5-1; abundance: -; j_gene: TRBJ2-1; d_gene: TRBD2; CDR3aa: CASSWGVAGNEQFF; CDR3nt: TGCGCCAGCAGCTGGGGGGTAGCGGGGAATGAGCAGTTCTTC
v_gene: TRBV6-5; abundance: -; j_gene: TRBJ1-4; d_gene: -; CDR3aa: CASSPGGAANEKLFF; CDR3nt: TGTGCCAGCAGTCCTGGGGGGGCCGCTAATGAAAAACTGTTTTTT
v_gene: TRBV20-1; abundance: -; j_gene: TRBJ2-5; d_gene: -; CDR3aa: CSATPRETQYF; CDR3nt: TGCAGTGCTACCCCTCGGGAGACCCAGTACTTC
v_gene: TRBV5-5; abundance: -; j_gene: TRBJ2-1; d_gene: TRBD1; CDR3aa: CASSSLQGPYNEQFF; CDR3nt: TGTGCCAGCAGCTCATTACAGGGGCCCTACAATGAGCAGTTCTTC
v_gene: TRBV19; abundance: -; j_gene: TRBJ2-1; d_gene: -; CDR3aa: CASSTVARRGFNEQFF; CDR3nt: TGTGCCAGTAGTACCGTAGCTAGGAGAGGGTTCAATGAGCAGTTCTTC